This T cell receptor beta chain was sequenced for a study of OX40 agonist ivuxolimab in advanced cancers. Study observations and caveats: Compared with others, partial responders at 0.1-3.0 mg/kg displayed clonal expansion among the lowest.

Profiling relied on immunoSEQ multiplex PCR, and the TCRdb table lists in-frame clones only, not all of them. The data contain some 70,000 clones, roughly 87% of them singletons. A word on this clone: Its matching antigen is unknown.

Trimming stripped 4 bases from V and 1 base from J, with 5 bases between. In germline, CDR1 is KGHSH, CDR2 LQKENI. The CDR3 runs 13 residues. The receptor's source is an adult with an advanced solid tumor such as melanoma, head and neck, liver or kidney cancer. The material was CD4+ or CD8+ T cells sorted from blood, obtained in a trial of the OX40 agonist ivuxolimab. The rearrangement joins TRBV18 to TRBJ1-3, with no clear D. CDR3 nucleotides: TGTGCCAGCTCACAGTTTTCTGGAAACACCATATATTTT. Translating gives CASSQFSGNTIYF.